The rows below give T cell receptor beta chains drawn from one sample of a study of CD8+ T cells in alopecia areata. Measured with immunoSEQ multiplex PCR; TCRdb has only the in-frame clones, and not every one. The data hold around 190,000 clones, with more than 55% observed a single time. This sample comprised CD4+ T cells sorted from blood, obtained at week 4, from a patient treated with tofacitinib. The receptors stem from a human donor with alopecia areata. CDR3s leave out the opening cysteine and the closing phenylalanine or tryptophan. Each record gives: J gene, V gene, clone size, CDR3 protein. Clone size is shown for a subset of rows, as once, few, many or a class of expanded clone.

j_call: TRBJ2-7; v_call: TRBV30; clone_size: .; cdr3_aa: AWRAPGSYEQY
j_call: TRBJ1-5; v_call: TRBV4-1; clone_size: .; cdr3_aa: ASSHSDLTVARSNQPQH
j_call: TRBJ2-7; v_call: TRBV11-2; clone_size: .; cdr3_aa: ASQFGVSYEQY
j_call: TRBJ2-2; v_call: TRBV2; clone_size: few; cdr3_aa: ASPHGGLERRELF
j_call: TRBJ1-5; v_call: TRBV30; clone_size: .; cdr3_aa: AWSGGEGNQPQH
j_call: TRBJ2-7; v_call: TRBV6-1; clone_size: .; cdr3_aa: ASSEGSEQY
j_call: TRBJ1-1; v_call: TRBV30; clone_size: .; cdr3_aa: AWSVRVNTEAF
j_call: TRBJ2-3; v_call: TRBV30; clone_size: .; cdr3_aa: AGRTGVVTDTQY
j_call: TRBJ2-5; v_call: TRBV7-2; clone_size: .; cdr3_aa: ASSLRGRSGRELRETQY
j_call: TRBJ2-3; v_call: TRBV30; clone_size: .; cdr3_aa: AWTQGAVGQY
j_call: TRBJ2-2; v_call: TRBV30; clone_size: .; cdr3_aa: AWSVQHSGELF
j_call: TRBJ2-1; v_call: TRBV27; clone_size: .; cdr3_aa: ASSLRLAGVSYNEQF
j_call: TRBJ1-1; v_call: TRBV29-1; clone_size: .; cdr3_aa: SVVMGGQMNTEAF
j_call: TRBJ2-5; v_call: TRBV5-1; clone_size: .; cdr3_aa: ASSFSWETQY
j_call: TRBJ2-7; v_call: TRBV29-1; clone_size: .; cdr3_aa: TSSGPGRNEQY
j_call: TRBJ2-5; v_call: TRBV30; clone_size: few; cdr3_aa: AWSEEETQY
j_call: TRBJ2-5; v_call: TRBV7-2; clone_size: .; cdr3_aa: ASSFGAVETQY
j_call: TRBJ2-6; v_call: TRBV27; clone_size: .; cdr3_aa: ASSLSAPAGANVLT
j_call: TRBJ2-7; v_call: TRBV11-2; clone_size: many; cdr3_aa: ASSLASGRSYEQY
j_call: TRBJ2-3; v_call: TRBV20-1; clone_size: .; cdr3_aa: SSSFTDTQY
j_call: TRBJ2-5; v_call: TRBV10-3; clone_size: .; cdr3_aa: AISERQNAETQY
j_call: TRBJ2-5; v_call: TRBV2; clone_size: .; cdr3_aa: ASNLQETQY
j_call: TRBJ1-5; v_call: TRBV28; clone_size: once; cdr3_aa: ASSSGNQPQH
j_call: TRBJ2-2; v_call: TRBV18; clone_size: .; cdr3_aa: ASSPTHTGELF
j_call: TRBJ1-5; v_call: TRBV29-1; clone_size: .; cdr3_aa: SVVQGYNQPQH
j_call: TRBJ2-5; v_call: TRBV21-1; clone_size: many; cdr3_aa: ASTHTGTDQETQY
j_call: TRBJ2-7; v_call: TRBV10-3; clone_size: few; cdr3_aa: AISAMDRGSYEQY
j_call: TRBJ1-3; v_call: TRBV5-4; clone_size: few; cdr3_aa: ASSLAEDRGGNTIY
j_call: TRBJ2-7; v_call: TRBV7-8; clone_size: .; cdr3_aa: ASSLALWDSYEQY
j_call: TRBJ2-1; v_call: TRBV19; clone_size: once; cdr3_aa: ASSFRLAGPPI
j_call: TRBJ1-5; v_call: TRBV19; clone_size: .; cdr3_aa: ASSSYTGGNQPQH
j_call: TRBJ2-7; v_call: TRBV2; clone_size: .; cdr3_aa: ASSESGTWEQY
j_call: TRBJ2-1; v_call: TRBV11-2; clone_size: .; cdr3_aa: ASGGMLHNEQF
j_call: TRBJ2-7; v_call: TRBV30; clone_size: .; cdr3_aa: AWSPSGTVNYEQY
j_call: TRBJ2-7; v_call: TRBV29-1; clone_size: .; cdr3_aa: SVEVGQNSYEQY
j_call: TRBJ1-2; v_call: TRBV28; clone_size: once; cdr3_aa: ASSLKPNYGYT
j_call: TRBJ1-2; v_call: TRBV27; clone_size: .; cdr3_aa: ASSPSLQGQYGYT
j_call: TRBJ1-1; v_call: TRBV18; clone_size: few; cdr3_aa: ASSTTGRFF
j_call: TRBJ1-1; v_call: TRBV11-2; clone_size: few; cdr3_aa: ASSLGGWGHPPTGAF